The entry below gives a single T cell receptor (beta chain) sequence along with its context. What it recognizes is unknown. The sample originates from a study of Graves' ophthalmopathy and Graves' hyperthyroidism. About the study: Researchers classed hyperthyroidism as stable given no ophthalmopathy within 18 months of follow-up.

This CDR3 is 14 amino acids long. Germline values: CDR1 ENHRY, CDR2 SYGVKD. The V and J ends lost 6 bases and 7 bases respectively, with 16 bases between them. The TCR beta CDR3 regions underwent amplification from RNA transcripts. First-round RT-PCR used HTBI primers; second-round multiplex PCR followed. Using its own MiXCR run on the multiplex PCR reads, TCRdb lists one record per CDR3 protein. There are about 600,000 distinct CDR3 sequences in the sample; less than 45% occur only once, and roughly 4% lies in the top ten. Findings of the study overall: A majority of expanded thyroid clonotypes exceeding 0.001 frequency were likewise present in blood. A model built from 13 signatures distinguished ophthalmopathy from stable hyperthyroidism with around 91% sensitivity and around 81% specificity.

The chain links TRBV10-3 to TRBJ2-1, with D perhaps TRBD1 (6 bases). Specimen: peripheral blood or thyroid tissue (not recorded which). The sequence derives from an adult man with Graves' hyperthyroidism. CDR3 DNA sequence: TGTGCCATCAGAGACGGGACACCAGGTAATGAGCAGTTCTTC. It translates to CAIRDGTPGNEQFF.